This T cell receptor (beta chain) appears in the sequencing data of a study of blood T cell repertoires in COVID-19. In terms of age and location, participants ranged from roughly 18 to 95 years and lived in 24 US areas. Researchers sorted participants into cohorts using their self-reported clinical history. Profiling relied on immunoSEQ multiplex PCR, and the TCRdb table lists in-frame clones only, not all of them. The sample holds 180,000 or so clones; more than 70% are singletons and the top ten take roughly 4%. This clone occurred once. The CDR3 has 18 amino acids. Germline CDR1 MNHEY, CDR2 SMNVEV (reference sequence). V lost 6 bases to trimming and J lost 2 bases, with 26 bases between them.

The specimen was PBMCs or T cells enriched from blood (not recorded which). The V call is TRBV27, the J call TRBJ2-7; D is perhaps TRBD1 (6 bases). This clonotype was obtained from a woman aged 45-60 years in a cohort exposed to, infected with or recovered from COVID-19 (not recorded which). The CDR3 coding sequence is TGTGCCAGCAGAACTCTTACCCTAATACAGGGAACCACCTACGAGCAGTACTTC. Translated: CASRTLTLIQGTTYEQYF.